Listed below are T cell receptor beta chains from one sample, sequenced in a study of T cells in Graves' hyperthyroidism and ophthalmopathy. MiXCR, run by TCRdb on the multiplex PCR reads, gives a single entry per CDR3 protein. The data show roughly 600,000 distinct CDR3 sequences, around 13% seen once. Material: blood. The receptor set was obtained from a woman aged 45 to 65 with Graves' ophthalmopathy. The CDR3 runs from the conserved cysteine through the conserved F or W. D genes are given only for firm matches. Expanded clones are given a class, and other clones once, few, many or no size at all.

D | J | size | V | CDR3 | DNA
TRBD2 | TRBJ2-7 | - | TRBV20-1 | CSARDLPRDYFYEQYF | TGCAGTGCTAGAGATCTGCCTCGGGACTACTTCTACGAGCAGTACTTC
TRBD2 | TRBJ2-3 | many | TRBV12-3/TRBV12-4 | CASSFGLAGVDTQYF | TGTGCCAGCAGTTTCGGGCTAGCGGGAGTCGATACGCAGTATTTT
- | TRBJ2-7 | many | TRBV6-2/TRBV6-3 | CASSYHYSYEQYF | TGTGCCAGCAGTTACCACTACTCCTACGAGCAGTACTTC
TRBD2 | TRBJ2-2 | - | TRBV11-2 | CASSLAAGDTGELFF | TGTGCCAGCAGCTTAGCAGCGGGAGATACCGGGGAGCTGTTTTTT
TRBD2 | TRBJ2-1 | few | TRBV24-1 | CATSDPVSSGANEQFF | TGTGCCACCAGTGATCCCGTGAGTAGCGGGGCGAATGAGCAGTTCTTC
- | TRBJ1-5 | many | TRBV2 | CASIRNQALNQPQHF | TGTGCCAGCATTAGAAACCAGGCCCTCAATCAGCCCCAGCATTTT
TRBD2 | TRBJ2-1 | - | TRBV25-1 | CASSGGGLAGGISSYNEQFF | TGTGCCAGCAGTGGGGGGGGACTAGCGGGAGGGATCAGCTCCTACAATGAGCAGTTCTTC
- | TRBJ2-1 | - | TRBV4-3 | CASSQAPSGTGNEQFF | TGCGCCAGCAGCCAAGCTCCTAGCGGGACAGGGAATGAGCAGTTCTTC
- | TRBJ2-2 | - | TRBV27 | CASSLYNAGGELFF | TGTGCCAGCAGTTTATATAATGCGGGCGGGGAGCTGTTTTTT
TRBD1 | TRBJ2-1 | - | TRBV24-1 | CATRNRGLGNEQFF | TGTGCCACCAGAAACAGGGGGCTAGGTAATGAGCAGTTCTTC
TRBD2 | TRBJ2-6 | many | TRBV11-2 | CASSPKMAGGAGANVLTF | TGTGCCAGCAGCCCAAAGATGGCGGGAGGTGCTGGGGCCAACGTCCTGACTTTC
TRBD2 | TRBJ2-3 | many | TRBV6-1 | CASSEARRTSGGTDTQYF | TGTGCCAGCAGTGAAGCGCGAAGGACTAGCGGGGGCACAGATACGCAGTATTTT
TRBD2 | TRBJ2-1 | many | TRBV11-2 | CASSPAVSGRKDEQFF | TGTGCCAGCAGCCCAGCGGTCAGCGGGAGGAAGGATGAGCAGTTCTTC
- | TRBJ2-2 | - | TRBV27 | CASRGLAGELFF | TGTGCCAGCAGGGGTCTTGCCGGGGAGCTGTTTTTT
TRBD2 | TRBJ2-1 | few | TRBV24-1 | CATSDQSGLAGDGGYNEQFF | TGTGCCACCAGTGATCAATCGGGACTAGCGGGAGACGGTGGCTACAATGAGCAGTTCTTC
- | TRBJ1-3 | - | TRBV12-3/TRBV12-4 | CASSLDASGDAGNTIYF | TGTGCCAGCAGTTTAGACGCCTCAGGGGACGCCGGAAACACCATATATTTT
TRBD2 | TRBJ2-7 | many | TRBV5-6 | CASRRLRGDEQYF | TGTGCCAGCAGAAGACTACGGGGGGACGAGCAGTACTTC
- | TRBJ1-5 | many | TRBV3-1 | CASSQVLNQPQHF | TGTGCCAGCAGCCAAGTGTTGAATCAGCCCCAGCATTTT